The present TCR beta chain was sequenced within a study of CD8 T cells in ankylosing spondylitis. Findings and caveats of the study: There was reportedly significant enrichment of clones that were disease-linked in matched ankylosing spondylitis synovial fluid. About 8 highly homologous variants made up a TCR beta motif that seemed to typify ankylosing spondylitis blood.

A few counts support this clonotype. No antigen is known for it. Germline V CDR1 and CDR2: SGHNT, YENEEA. Germline trimming cut 6 bases from V and 1 base from J; bases unmatched to any gene: 12. The CDR3 contains 17 residues. The TCR beta libraries were generated through quantitative 5'-RACE incorporating molecular barcodes. One entry per CDR3 protein, called by TCRdb with MiXCR from the 5' RACE reads. Seen here are 300,000 to 350,000 distinct CDR3 sequences, roughly 14% observed once, and the top ten hold approximately 1.1%. The receptor was derived from a male donor with ankylosing spondylitis or in good health (not recorded which). The chain combines TRBV11-3 with TRBJ2-3, with 8 bases fitting TRBD1. The sequencing sample was made of blood, either unsorted or a sorted T cell fraction (not recorded which). As DNA, the CDR3 is TGTGCCAGCAGTAAACACCCAGGGGGCCGTGGCACAGATACGCAGTATTTT. This translates into CASSKHPGGRGTDTQYF.